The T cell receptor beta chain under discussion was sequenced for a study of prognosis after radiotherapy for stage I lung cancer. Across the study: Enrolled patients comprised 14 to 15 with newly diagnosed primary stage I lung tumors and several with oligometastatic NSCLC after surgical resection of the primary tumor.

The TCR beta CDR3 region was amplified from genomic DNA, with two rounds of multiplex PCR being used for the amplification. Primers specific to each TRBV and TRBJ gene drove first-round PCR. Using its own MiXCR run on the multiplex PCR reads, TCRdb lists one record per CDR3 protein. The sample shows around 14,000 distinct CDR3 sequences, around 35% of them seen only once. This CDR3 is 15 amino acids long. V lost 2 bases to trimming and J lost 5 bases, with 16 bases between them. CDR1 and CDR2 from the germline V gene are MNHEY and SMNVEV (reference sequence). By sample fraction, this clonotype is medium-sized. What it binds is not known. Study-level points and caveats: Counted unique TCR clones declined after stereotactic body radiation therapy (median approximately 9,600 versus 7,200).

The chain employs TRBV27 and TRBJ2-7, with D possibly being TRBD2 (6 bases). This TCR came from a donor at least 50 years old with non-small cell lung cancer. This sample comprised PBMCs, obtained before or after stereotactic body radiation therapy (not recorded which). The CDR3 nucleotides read TGTGCCAGCAGTTTAGTCGGGGGAGAAGTCCACGAGCAGTACTTC. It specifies CASSLVGGEVHEQYF.